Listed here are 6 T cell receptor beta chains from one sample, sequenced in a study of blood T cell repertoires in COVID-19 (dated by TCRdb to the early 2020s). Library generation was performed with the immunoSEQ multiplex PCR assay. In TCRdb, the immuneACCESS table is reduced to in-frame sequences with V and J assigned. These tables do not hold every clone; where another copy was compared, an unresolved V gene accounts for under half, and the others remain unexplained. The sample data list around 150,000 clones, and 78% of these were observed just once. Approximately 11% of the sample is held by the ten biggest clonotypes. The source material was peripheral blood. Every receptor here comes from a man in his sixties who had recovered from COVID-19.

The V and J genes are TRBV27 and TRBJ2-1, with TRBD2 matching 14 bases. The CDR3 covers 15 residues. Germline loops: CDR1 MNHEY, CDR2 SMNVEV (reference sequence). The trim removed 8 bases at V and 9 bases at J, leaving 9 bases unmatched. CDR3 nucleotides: TGTGCCAGCCTGGGGACTAGCGGGAGTAGAGGTGAGCAGTTCTTC. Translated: CASLGTSGSRGEQFF.

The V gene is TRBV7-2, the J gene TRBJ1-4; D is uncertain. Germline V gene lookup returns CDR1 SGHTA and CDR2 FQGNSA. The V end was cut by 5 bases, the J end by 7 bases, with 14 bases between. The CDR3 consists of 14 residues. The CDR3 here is CASSPEGGGEKLFF. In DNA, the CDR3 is TGTGCCAGCAGCCCGGAGGGTGGAGGTGAAAAACTGTTTTTT.

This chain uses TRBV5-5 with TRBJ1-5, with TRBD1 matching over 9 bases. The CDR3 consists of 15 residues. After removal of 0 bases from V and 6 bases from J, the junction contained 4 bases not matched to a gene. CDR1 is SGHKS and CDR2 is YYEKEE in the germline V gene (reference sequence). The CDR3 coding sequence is TGTGCCAGCAGCTTGGGGGACAGGGTTGGTCAGCCCCAGCATTTT. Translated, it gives CASSLGDRVGQPQHF.

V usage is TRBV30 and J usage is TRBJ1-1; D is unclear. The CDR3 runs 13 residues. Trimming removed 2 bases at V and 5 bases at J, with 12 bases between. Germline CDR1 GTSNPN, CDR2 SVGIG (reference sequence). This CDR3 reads CAWSSPGRTEAFF. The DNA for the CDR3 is TGTGCCTGGAGTTCGCCCGGGAGGACTGAAGCTTTCTTT.

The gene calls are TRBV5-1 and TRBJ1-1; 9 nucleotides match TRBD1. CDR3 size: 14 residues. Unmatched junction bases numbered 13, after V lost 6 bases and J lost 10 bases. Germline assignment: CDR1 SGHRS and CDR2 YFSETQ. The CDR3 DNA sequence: TGCGCCAGCACCCCGGACAGGGGAGGTCTCGGAGCTTTCTTT. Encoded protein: CASTPDRGGLGAFF.

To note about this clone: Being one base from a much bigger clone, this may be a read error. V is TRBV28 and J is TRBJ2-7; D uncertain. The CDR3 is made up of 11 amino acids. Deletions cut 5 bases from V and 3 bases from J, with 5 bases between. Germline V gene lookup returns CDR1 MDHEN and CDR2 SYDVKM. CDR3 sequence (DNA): TGTGCCAGCAGTCCCCTCTACGAGCAGTACTTC. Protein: CASSPLYEQYF.